This is a list of T cell receptor beta chains from one sample in a study of control samples from healthy donors and cancer patients. Repertoires were generated with immunoSEQ multiplex PCR, while TCRdb's copy carries only in-frame clones and drops some. The profile shows about 170,000 clones, about 91% of them singletons. The sequencing input was blood. These receptors came from a woman between 40 and 55 years old in good health. Each CDR3 is given without its conserved first and last residue. The order of the fields is J gene, D gene, V gene, CDR3 protein. A D gene is named only where the DNA matches it firmly.

TRBJ1-1 | - | TRBV19 | ASNYAMNTEAF
TRBJ1-5 | - | TRBV10-3 | AISESGIGDQPQH
TRBJ2-1 | - | TRBV2 | ASSDGAYNEQF
TRBJ1-5 | - | TRBV19 | ASSTGESNQPQH
TRBJ1-2 | - | TRBV3-1/TRBV3-2 | ASSSGKIYGYT
TRBJ1-1 | - | TRBV19 | ASRTALNTEAF
TRBJ1-2 | TRBD1 | TRBV6-5 | ASSPETGDGYGYT
TRBJ2-7 | TRBD1 | TRBV28 | ASREGTGAWGEQY
TRBJ2-2 | - | TRBV3-1/TRBV3-2 | ASSSGFGGRTGELF
TRBJ2-1 | TRBD2 | TRBV5-1 | ASSRGGLAGGTPGEQF
TRBJ2-7 | - | TRBV18 | ASSPGLANSYEQY
TRBJ2-5 | TRBD2 | TRBV13 | ASSSLSGGAFRETQY
TRBJ1-5 | TRBD1 | TRBV18 | ASSLGTGDQPQH
TRBJ1-5 | - | TRBV20-1 | SASGSVNQPQH
TRBJ1-1 | - | TRBV7-2 | ASSQAPNTEAF
TRBJ2-7 | TRBD2 | TRBV13 | ATHQIAGDEQY
TRBJ2-3 | - | TRBV4-1 | ASSQDPSGTDTQY
TRBJ2-1 | - | TRBV5-1 | ASSLEGQSSYNEQF
TRBJ2-7 | - | TRBV6-6 | ASSPYSAPYEQY
TRBJ2-5 | - | TRBV7-9 | ASSLDSSVGETQY
TRBJ2-7 | TRBD2 | TRBV6-1 | ASSEGLAGAYEQY
TRBJ1-5 | - | TRBV10-2 | ASSPGAGAAQPQH
TRBJ1-2 | - | TRBV2 | ASSEPGFGYT
TRBJ2-7 | TRBD2 | TRBV2 | ASSQVRLAGQYEQY
TRBJ2-1 | TRBD2 | TRBV7-6 | ASSQVGTSGVYNEQF
TRBJ2-1 | - | TRBV6-5 | ASSLDSLEQF
TRBJ2-5 | - | TRBV12-3/TRBV12-4 | ASRQGLETQY
TRBJ1-1 | - | TRBV18 | ASSGGGGDTEAF
TRBJ1-1 | - | TRBV20-1 | SASTGGSEAF
TRBJ2-7 | - | TRBV19 | ASSNQIGSYEQY
TRBJ2-5 | - | TRBV5-6 | ASSLDSKTQY
TRBJ2-5 | - | TRBV5-1 | ASSLFRAAQETQY
TRBJ1-1 | TRBD1 | TRBV2 | ASSGWTGGVTEAF
TRBJ1-2 | - | TRBV2 | ASSERGDYGYT
TRBJ2-7 | - | TRBV5-6 | ASSRTWGGYEQY
TRBJ2-3 | - | TRBV7-2 | ASSGLTGGNTQY
TRBJ2-3 | TRBD1 | TRBV2 | ASSGGTGGRKDTQY
TRBJ1-1 | - | TRBV6-5 | ASSPTWRGAF
TRBJ1-1 | - | TRBV5-1 | ASSLTGYNTEAF
TRBJ2-7 | TRBD1 | TRBV5-4 | ASSLTGDLYEQY
TRBJ2-5 | - | TRBV7-6 | ASSLGVGGPAETQY